The 17 T cell receptor beta chains below were found in one sample sequenced in a study of shared clonotypes between healthy human individuals. Repertoires were generated with immunoSEQ multiplex PCR, while TCRdb's copy carries only in-frame clones and drops some. The data show roughly 1 million clones, around three quarters seen once. Sequences were obtained from memory CD4+ T cells from PBMCs. Subset denoted: CD45RA-negative fraction. The origin of the receptors is a man aged 18 to 35 in good health. Some clones in this sample may be carry-over from other donors' samples.

This clone has just a few counts. Different DNA sequences within this sample yield the same CDR3. The V gene is TRBV5-1, the J gene TRBJ1-3; possibly TRBD1 for D (6 bases). Trimming removed 3 bases at V and 2 bases at J, with 9 bases between. The germline V gene has CDR1 SGHRS and CDR2 YFSETQ. The CDR3 consists of 14 residues. This CDR3 reads CASSSAGAGNTIYF. The CDR3, as DNA: TGCGCCAGCAGCTCGGCAGGGGCTGGAAACACCATATATTTT.

The chain couples TRBV7-9 to TRBJ1-1; D might be TRBD1 (5 bases). This CDR3 has 13 residues. Germline V gives CDR1 SEHNR, CDR2 FQNEAQ (reference sequence). The V and J ends lost 5 bases and 3 bases respectively, with 10 bases between them. The CDR3, as DNA: TGTGCCAGCAGCGCTCAGGGAGACACTGAAGCTTTCTTT. As protein: CASSAQGDTEAFF.

This clone appeared a single time. This chain joins TRBV12-1 and TRBJ2-1; the table calls TRBD2, which could not be checked here. TRBV12-1 represents a pseudogene. The CDR3 consists of 15 residues. The DNA of the CDR3 is TGTGCCAGCAGCACAGCGGAGACCTCCTACAATGAGCAGTTCTTC. This sequence encodes CASSTAETSYNEQFF.

The chain is built from TRBV19 and TRBJ1-1, with no clear D. The CDR3 length is 13 residues. The V and J ends lost 6 bases and 3 bases respectively, with 11 bases between them. The germline CDR1 and CDR2 sequences are LNHDA and SQIVND (reference sequence). The CDR3 DNA reads as TGTGCCAGTAGACTGGATTCGTACACTGAAGCTTTCTTT. It encodes CASRLDSYTEAFF.

This clone occurred a few times. The chain joins TRBV6-1 to TRBJ2-7; perhaps TRBD1 as D (6 bases). V lost 7 bases to trimming and J lost 1 base, with 11 bases between them. The CDR3 length is 13 residues. Germline V gives CDR1 MNHNS, CDR2 SASEGT. The CDR3 region is CASTIRGSYEQYF. Written as DNA, the CDR3 is TGTGCCAGCACCATAAGGGGGTCCTACGAGCAGTACTTC.

This clone has a handful of counts. The chain recombines TRBV11-3 with TRBJ2-2; possibly TRBD1 for D (6 bases). Trimming removed 5 bases from V and 5 bases from J, with 15 bases in between. The CDR3 consists of 15 residues. Germline V gene data show CDR1 as SGHNT and CDR2 as YENEEA. The CDR3 DNA reads as TGTGCCAGCAGCCAATATGGACAGCCGACCGGGGAGCTGTTTTTT. Translated: CASSQYGQPTGELFF.

This chain links TRBV9 with TRBJ1-4; no clear D gene. The germline V gene encodes CDR1 SGDLS and CDR2 YYNGEE. V dropped 4 bases and J dropped 0 bases, with 10 bases sitting between them. This CDR3 contains 15 residues. The CDR3 sequence is CASSPRESTNEKLFF. The CDR3 coding sequence is TGTGCCAGCAGCCCTAGGGAGTCAACTAATGAAAAACTGTTTTTT.

CDR3 in DNA: TGTGCCAGCACCCTCGCCTCTAGCGGGAGAGGGAACACCGGGGAGCTGTTTTTT. Protein product: CASTLASSGRGNTGELFF. The chain links TRBV9 to TRBJ2-2; 10 bases map to TRBD2. The CDR3 totals 18 residues. Germline loops: CDR1 SGDLS, CDR2 YYNGEE. V dropped 6 bases and J dropped 1; count of bases not matched to a gene: 12.

This clone was counted between two and nine times. A single base separates this from a much larger clone, so it may be a read error. The chain links TRBV5-8 to TRBJ1-1; unclear D gene. This CDR3 is built from 13 residues. The germline CDR1 and CDR2 sequences are SGHTS and YDEGEE. The ends were cut back, 1 base at V and 1 base at J, with 5 bases in the middle. CDR3 protein: CASSLRQNTEAFF. Here the CDR3 DNA reads TGTGCCAGCAGCTTGCGACAGAACACTGAAGCTTTCTTT. Looking up the rest from reference TRBV5-8 and TRBJ1-1 gives the full variable domain: EAGVTQSPTHLIKTRGQQATLRCSPISGHTSVYWYQQALGLGLQFLLWYDEGEERNRGNFPPRFSGRQFPNYSSELNVNALELEDSALYLCASSLRQNTEAFFGQGTRLTVV.

The rearrangement uses TRBV5-1 and TRBJ2-1, with D unclear. CDR1 SGHRS and CDR2 YFSETQ come from the germline V gene. The CDR3 runs to 13 residues. V shed 3 bases and J shed 6 bases, with 10 bases lying between them. CDR3 loop: CASSSSGFNEQFF. CDR3 nucleotides: TGCGCCAGCAGCTCCTCAGGCTTCAATGAGCAGTTCTTC.

The rearrangement uses TRBV15 and TRBJ1-4; no reliable D call. This CDR3 is built from 15 residues. The germline V gene encodes CDR1 LNHNV and CDR2 YYDKDF (reference sequence). Trimming cost V 6 bases and J 0 bases, with 11 bases left between them. This CDR3 reads CATSDSEATNEKLFF. The CDR3 nucleotides are TGTGCCACCAGTGACTCTGAGGCAACTAATGAAAAACTGTTTTTT.

V usage is TRBV15 and J usage is TRBJ2-1, with D perhaps TRBD2 (6 bases). CDR3 length: 18 amino acids. With 2 bases removed from V and 5 bases from J, the gap between germline ends came to 22 bases. Germline loops: CDR1 LNHNV, CDR2 YYDKDF (reference sequence). CDR3 residues: CATSRSPGGGGLNNEQFF. The CDR3 bases are TGTGCCACCAGCAGATCTCCCGGGGGAGGCGGGCTTAACAATGAGCAGTTCTTC. The full variable domain, its missing parts supplied by reference TRBV15 and TRBJ2-1, is DAMVIQNPRYQVTQFGKPVTLSCSQTLNHNVMYWYQQKSSQAPKLLFHYYDKDFNNEADTPDNFQSRRPNTSFCFLDIRSPGLGDTAMYLCATSRSPGGGGLNNEQFFGPGTRLTVL.

The CDR3 region has the DNA TGTGCCAGCAGTGTTAGGGTGAAGGACACTGAAGCTTTCTTT. It codes for CASSVRVKDTEAFF. The rearrangement links TRBV6-1 to TRBJ1-1, with D unresolved. The CDR3 totals 14 residues. Germline CDR1 is MNHNS and CDR2 is SASEGT. V lost 4 bases to trimming and J lost 3 bases, with 12 bases between them.

Of note for this clone: At one of its ends the junction is not consistent with the germline gene, which may arise from a read error. The V call is TRBV7-3, the J call TRBJ2-6; D unclear. CDR1 SGHTA and CDR2 FQGTGA come from the germline V gene. There are 12 residues in the CDR3. CDR3 DNA: TGTGCATCGAGCCCTGGGACCAACGTCCTGACTTTC. Amino acids: CASSPGTNVLTF.

This chain connects TRBV9 to TRBJ2-2; no clear D. Trimming cost V 3 bases and J 1 base, with 10 bases left between them. CDR3 size: 15 residues. CDR1 and CDR2 from the germline V gene are SGDLS and YYNGEE. CDR3 sequence reads: CASSARDQNTGELFF. The CDR3 DNA is TGTGCCAGCAGCGCTCGTGACCAGAACACCGGGGAGCTGTTTTTT.

The chain joins TRBV18 to TRBJ1-5, with D tentatively TRBD1 (5 bases). The CDR3 length is 16 residues. Trimming shortened V by 6 bases and J by 2 bases, and 17 bases separated the two germline ends. Germline V lookup: CDR1 KGHSH, CDR2 LQKENI. The CDR3 nucleotides read TGTGCCAGCTCCCCCTCGGGAGGAGGGGGCAATCAGCCCCAGCATTTT. This encodes CASSPSGGGGNQPQHF.

This clone was seen more than once but under ten times. The chain joins TRBV30 to TRBJ2-7; D remains unclear. The CDR3 sequence is 13 residues long. V was shortened by 2 bases and J by 2 bases, with 10 bases between the two germline ends. Germline CDR1 and CDR2: GTSNPN and SVGIG (reference sequence). CDR3 amino acids: CAWSSLLAYEQYF. The CDR3 region has the DNA TGTGCCTGGAGTTCCCTCTTAGCCTACGAGCAGTACTTC.